This TCR beta chain was found in a study of shared clonotypes between healthy human individuals. Study-level information: A couple of women and a few men aged 18 to 49 made up the donors. Each donor contributed plates that comprised three CD4 naive, three CD4 memory, two CD8 naive and one CD8 memory.

Positive CCR7 selection of CD45RO-negative cells yielded the naive CD8 cells, and terminally differentiated effector memory CD45RA+ cells were excluded. All participating donors were Caucasian adults from Nashville, Tennessee. As regards this clone: Its specificity is not known.

Assay used: immunoSEQ multiplex PCR; TCRdb lists only in-frame clones, some missing. The top ten hold more than 0.95% of the sample, which has some 2,000,000 clones, roughly 95% seen once. Study-level points and caveats: Few donors restricted represented genetic and exposure-history diversity.

The CDR3 loop spans 14 amino acids. Deletions cut 7 bases from V and 5 bases from J, with 17 bases between. From germline, CDR1 is SNHLY and CDR2 FYNNEI. The chain has TRBV2 and TRBJ2-5, with a possible D match to TRBD2 (6 bases). The source material was naive CD8+ T cells sorted from blood. The receptor was isolated from a man younger than 30 in good health. The CDR3 nucleotides are TGTGCCAGCACCTATGCGGGACGGTCGGAGACCCAGTACTTC. Translation gives CASTYAGRSETQYF.